This is a list of T cell receptor beta chains from one sample in a study of Tregs in tolerant kidney transplant recipients. The assay was immunoSEQ multiplex PCR, and TCRdb's table has in-frame clones only and misses some. The sample carries about 240,000 clones, 80% to 85% recorded once. Sequencing was carried out using CD4+ T cells from blood. The source is a human donor in good health. The CDR3 runs from the conserved cysteine through the conserved F or W. D genes are given only for firm matches. Expanded clones get a size class; other rows say once, few or many, or leave the size out.

>NA|NA|TRBV10-3|TRBJ2-3
TGTGCCTACGGAGGTATTCCAGATACGCAGTATTTT
CAYGGIPDTQYF
>NA|NA|TRBV19|TRBJ2-7
TGTGCCAGTAGTAGAGGACAGACACACTCCTACGAGCAGTACTTC
CASSRGQTHSYEQYF
>TRBD2|NA|TRBV7-9|TRBJ2-2
TGTGCCAGCAGCTCGTATTCCGGGACTAGCGGTCCCGGGGAGCTGTTTTTT
CASSSYSGTSGPGELFF
>TRBD1|NA|TRBV6-5|TRBJ2-7
TGTGCCAGCAGAATGGGACAGGGGTTCTACGAGCAGTACTTC
CASRMGQGFYEQYF
>NA|NA|TRBV20-1|TRBJ1-2
TGCAGTGCGGGTCGGAGGGGAGGCTACACCTTC
CSAGRRGGYTF
>NA|NA|TRBV21-1|TRBJ2-7
TGTGCCAGCAAGGACAGGTTCTCCTACGAGCAGTACTTC
CASKDRFSYEQYF
>NA|NA|TRBV6-5|TRBJ1-4
TGTGCCAGCAGCCACTCTAGGGGATCTAATGAAAAACTGTTTTTT
CASSHSRGSNEKLFF
>NA|NA|TRBV18|TRBJ2-5
TGTGCCAGCTCACCGAACCCGGGTCCGACGAGTGAGACCCAGTACTTC
CASSPNPGPTSETQYF
>NA|NA|TRBV5-5|TRBJ1-4
TGTGCCAGCAGCTTGGCGGGGGCAGGCCTTGCAACTAATGAAAAACTGTTTTTT
CASSLAGAGLATNEKLFF
>NA|NA|TRBV11-3|TRBJ2-3
TGTGCCAGCAGCTTAGAAGGCAGCTACACAGATACGCAGTATTTT
CASSLEGSYTDTQYF
>NA|NA|TRBV7-2|TRBJ2-5
TGTGCCAGCAGCTTAGTTCGCCTTGTGGAGACCCAGTACTTC
CASSLVRLVETQYF
>NA|NA|TRBV6-1|TRBJ2-7
TGTGCCAGCAGTGAAGAACTGCGGGGTCAAGACTTC
CASSEELRGQDF
>TRBD1|NA|TRBV5-1|TRBJ1-4
TGCGCCAGCAGCCCAAGGCGGGACAGGGACGAAAAACTGTTTTTT
CASSPRRDRDEKLFF
>NA|NA|TRBV6-1|TRBJ1-4
TGTGCCAGCAGTGTCTCAAGGCATAATGAAAAACTGTTTTTT
CASSVSRHNEKLFF
>NA|few|TRBV7-8|TRBJ2-3
TGTGCCAGCAGCTTACAGGGGAAGAGAACAGATACGCAGTATTTT
CASSLQGKRTDTQYF
>NA|once|TRBV27|TRBJ1-5
TGTGCCAGCAGTTTAAAGGGGGATCAGCCCCAGCATTTT
CASSLKGDQPQHF